This record looks at one T cell receptor beta chain sequence and its context. What it recognizes is unknown. These data originate in a study of shared clonotypes between healthy human individuals. Assay used: immunoSEQ multiplex PCR; TCRdb lists only in-frame clones, some missing. The table records some 2,000,000 clones, 85% to 95% of them present only once. Findings and caveats of the study: Naive CD4 clonotypes were shared across a handful of donors at 4.5% to 6%.

The investigators split CD4+ cells into a CD45RA+ naive subset and a CD45RA-negative memory subset. Specimen: naive CD4+ T cells sorted from blood. Stated subset: CD45RA+ positively selected. The TCR originated in a man younger than 35 in good health.

The CDR3 DNA reads as TGTGCCAGCAGCGGGACTAGCGTCATCGGGGAGCTGTTTTTT. Protein sequence: CASSGTSVIGELFF. The chain is built from TRBV9 and TRBJ2-2, with TRBD2 identical over 9 bases. V shed 3 bases and J 7 bases; nucleotides not matched to a gene: 4. Per germline, CDR1 SGDLS and CDR2 YYNGEE. The CDR3 runs to 14 residues.